Described below is a single T cell receptor (beta chain) sequence and its context. The antigen is undetermined. Time point denoted: blood 4 weeks post-SBRT, at nephrectomy. The treatment denotes: 15 Gy SBRT to primary tumor, nephrectomy 4 weeks later. Nephrectomy followed 15 Gy stereotactic body radiation by 4 weeks. Radiation-treated patients gave blood at baseline, week 2 and week 4. The tumor was a clear cell renal cell carcinoma. The data were produced by immunoSEQ multiplex PCR, yet TCRdb's version contains in-frame clones alone and is incomplete. The sample contains tens of thousands of clones, 70% to 90% of which appear only once. These data come from a study of radiation and T cells in renal cell carcinoma. The CDR3 covers 15 residues. Germline V gene sequence: CDR1 MNHNS, CDR2 SASEGT. V lost 6 bases, J lost 7 bases, and 12 bases stayed unmatched. Study outcomes and limitations: Without pretreatment biopsies, baseline tumor clonotype presence was undetermined.

The genes are TRBV6-1 and TRBJ2-3, with 8 positions matching TRBD1. The clonotype was recovered from a man in his forties or fifties with renal cell carcinoma. Sequenced here: blood, sampled from a patient whose treatment included radiotherapy and nephrectomy. The CDR3 protein is CASSGQGALRNTQYF. CDR3 DNA sequence: TGTGCCAGCAGCGGGCAGGGGGCGCTTCGAAATACGCAGTATTTT.